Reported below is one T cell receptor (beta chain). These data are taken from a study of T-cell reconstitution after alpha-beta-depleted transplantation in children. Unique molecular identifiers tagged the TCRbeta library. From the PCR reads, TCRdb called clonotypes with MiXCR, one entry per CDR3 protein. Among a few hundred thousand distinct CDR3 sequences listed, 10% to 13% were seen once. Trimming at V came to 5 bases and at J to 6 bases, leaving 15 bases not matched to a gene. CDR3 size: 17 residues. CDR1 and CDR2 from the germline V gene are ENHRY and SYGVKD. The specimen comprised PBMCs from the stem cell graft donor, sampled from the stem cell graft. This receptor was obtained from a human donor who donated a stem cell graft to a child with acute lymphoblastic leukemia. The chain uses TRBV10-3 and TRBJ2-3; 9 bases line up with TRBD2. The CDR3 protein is CAISPVGGGRAADTQYF. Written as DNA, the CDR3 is TGTGCCATCAGTCCGGTGGGTGGCGGGAGGGCCGCGGATACGCAGTATTTT.